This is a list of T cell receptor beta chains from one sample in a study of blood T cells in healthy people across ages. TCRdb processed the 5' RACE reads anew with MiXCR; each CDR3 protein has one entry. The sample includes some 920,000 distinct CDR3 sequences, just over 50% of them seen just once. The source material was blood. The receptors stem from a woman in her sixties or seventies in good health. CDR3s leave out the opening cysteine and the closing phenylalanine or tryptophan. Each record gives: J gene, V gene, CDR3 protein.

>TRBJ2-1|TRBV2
ASGVLTYKEQF
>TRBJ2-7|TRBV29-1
SVDVGWSGEQY
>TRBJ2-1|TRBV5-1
ASSFPKLAGDNEQF
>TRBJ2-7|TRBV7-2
ATQPGGSSYEQY
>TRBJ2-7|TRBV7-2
ASSFSSEGTYEQY
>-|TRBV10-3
AISTSGRTEQY
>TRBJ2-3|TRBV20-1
SARPTGSSTDTQY
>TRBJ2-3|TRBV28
ASRLAGGVTDTQY
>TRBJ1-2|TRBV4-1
ASSRVGGMNYGYT
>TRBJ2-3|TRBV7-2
ASSPTSGSITQY
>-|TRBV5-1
ASSFGFTENIQY
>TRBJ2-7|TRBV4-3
ASSQEPETSGFYEQY
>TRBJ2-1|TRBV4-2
ASSQDGGVVYNEQF
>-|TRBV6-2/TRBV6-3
ASSYAGTGYEQY
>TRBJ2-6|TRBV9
ASVWRGKPGANVLT
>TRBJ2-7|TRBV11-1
ASSGGSEQY
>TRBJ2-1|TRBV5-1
ASSKDMAREQF
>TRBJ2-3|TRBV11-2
ANSLVQGSGTDTQY
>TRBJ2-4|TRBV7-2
ASSPIAHKGAKNIQY
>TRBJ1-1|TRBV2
ASRAGGRDTEAF
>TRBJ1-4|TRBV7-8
ASSRNVGTSEKLF
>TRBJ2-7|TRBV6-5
ASSLSGPRSYEQY
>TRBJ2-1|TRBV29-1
SAPVNNEQF
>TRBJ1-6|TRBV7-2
ASRKGGLRESPLH
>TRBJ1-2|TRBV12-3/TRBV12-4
ASSLGTTYGYT
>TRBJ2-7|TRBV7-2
ASSSTPVPTYEQY
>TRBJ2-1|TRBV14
ASSYLGLAGNNEQF
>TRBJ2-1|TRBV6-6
ASRPASGSYNEQF
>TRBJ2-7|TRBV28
ASSLFRDRPYYEQY
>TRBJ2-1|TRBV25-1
ASTERNRNNEQF
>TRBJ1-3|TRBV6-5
ASSYGRHSGNTIY